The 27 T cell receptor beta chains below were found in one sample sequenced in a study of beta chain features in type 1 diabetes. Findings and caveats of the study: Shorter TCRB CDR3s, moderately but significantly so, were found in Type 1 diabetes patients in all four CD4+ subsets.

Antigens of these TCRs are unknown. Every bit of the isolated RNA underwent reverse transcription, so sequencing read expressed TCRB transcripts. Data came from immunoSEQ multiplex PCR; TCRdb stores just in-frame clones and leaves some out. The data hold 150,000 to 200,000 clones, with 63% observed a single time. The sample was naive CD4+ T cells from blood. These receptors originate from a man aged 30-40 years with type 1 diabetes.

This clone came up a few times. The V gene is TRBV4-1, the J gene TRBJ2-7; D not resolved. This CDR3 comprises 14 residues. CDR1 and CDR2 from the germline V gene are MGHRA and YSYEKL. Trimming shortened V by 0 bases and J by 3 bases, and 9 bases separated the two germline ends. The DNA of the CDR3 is TGCGCCAGCAGCCAAGAGCAAGGGTTCTACGAGCAGTACTTC. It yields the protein CASSQEQGFYEQYF.

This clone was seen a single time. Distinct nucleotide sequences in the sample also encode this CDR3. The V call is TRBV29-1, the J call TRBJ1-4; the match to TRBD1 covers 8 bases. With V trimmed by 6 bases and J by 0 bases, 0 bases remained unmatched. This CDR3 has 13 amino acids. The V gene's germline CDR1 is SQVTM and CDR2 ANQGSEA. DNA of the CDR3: TGCAGCGTGGGACAGGCAACTAATGAAAAACTGTTTTTT. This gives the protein CSVGQATNEKLFF.

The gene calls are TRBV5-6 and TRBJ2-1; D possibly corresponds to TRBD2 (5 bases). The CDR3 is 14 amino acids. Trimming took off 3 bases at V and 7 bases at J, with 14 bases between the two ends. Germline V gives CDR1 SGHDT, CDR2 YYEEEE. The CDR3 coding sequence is TGTGCCAGCAGCTACACCTCGGGGTCAAATGAGCAGTTCTTC. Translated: CASSYTSGSNEQFF.

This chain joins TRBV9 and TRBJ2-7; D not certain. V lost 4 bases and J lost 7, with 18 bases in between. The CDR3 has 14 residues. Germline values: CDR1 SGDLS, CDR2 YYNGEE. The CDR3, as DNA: TGTGCCAGCAGCACCGACCATCTGACATGGGAGCAGTACTTC. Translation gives CASSTDHLTWEQYF.

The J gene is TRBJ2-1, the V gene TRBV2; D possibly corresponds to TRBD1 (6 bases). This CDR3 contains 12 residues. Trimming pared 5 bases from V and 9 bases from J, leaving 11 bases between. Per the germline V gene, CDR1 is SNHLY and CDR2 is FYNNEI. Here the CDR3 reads CASSTGFAEQFF. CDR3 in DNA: TGTGCCAGCAGTACAGGGTTTGCTGAGCAGTTCTTC. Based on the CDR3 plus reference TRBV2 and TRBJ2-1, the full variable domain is EPEVTQTPSHQVTQMGQEVILRCVPISNHLYFYWYRQILGQKVEFLVSFYNNEISEKSEIFDDQFSVERPDGSNFTLKIRSTKLEDSAMYFCASSTGFAEQFFGPGTRLTVL.

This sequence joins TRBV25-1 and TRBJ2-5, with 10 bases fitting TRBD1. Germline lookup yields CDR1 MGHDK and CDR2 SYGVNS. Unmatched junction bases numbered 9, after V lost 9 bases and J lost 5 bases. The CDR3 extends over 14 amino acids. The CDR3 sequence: CASTGTGVGETQYF. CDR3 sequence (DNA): TGTGCCAGTACCGGGACAGGGGTCGGGGAGACCCAGTACTTC.

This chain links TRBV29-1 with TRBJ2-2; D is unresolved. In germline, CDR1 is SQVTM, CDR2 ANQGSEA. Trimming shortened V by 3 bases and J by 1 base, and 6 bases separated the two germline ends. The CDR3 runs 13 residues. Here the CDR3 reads CSVDPRNTGELFF. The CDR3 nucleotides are TGCAGCGTTGACCCCAGGAACACCGGGGAGCTGTTTTTT.

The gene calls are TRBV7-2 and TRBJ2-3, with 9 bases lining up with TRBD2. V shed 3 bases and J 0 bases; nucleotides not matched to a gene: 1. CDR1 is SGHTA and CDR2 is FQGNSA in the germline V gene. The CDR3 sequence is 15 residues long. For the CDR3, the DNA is TGTGCCAGCAGCTTCGCGGGGGGGAGCACAGATACGCAGTATTTT. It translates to CASSFAGGSTDTQYF. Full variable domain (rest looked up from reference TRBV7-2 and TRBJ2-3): GAGVSQSPSNKVTEKGKDVELRCDPISGHTALYWYRQSLGQGLEFLIYFQGNSAPDKSGLPSDRFSAERTGGSVSTLTIQRTQQEDSAVYLCASSFAGGSTDTQYFGPGTRLTVL.

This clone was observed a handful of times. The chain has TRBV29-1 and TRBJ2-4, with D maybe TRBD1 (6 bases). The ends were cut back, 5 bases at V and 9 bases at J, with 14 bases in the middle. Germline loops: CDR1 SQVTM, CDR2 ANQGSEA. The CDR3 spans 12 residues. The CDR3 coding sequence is TGCAGCGTTTCTCATGGGGGCGGCATTCAGTACTTC. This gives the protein CSVSHGGGIQYF. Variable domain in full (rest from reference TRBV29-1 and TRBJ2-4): SAVISQKPSRDICQRGTSLTIQCQVDSQVTMMFWYRQQPGQSLTLIATANQGSEATYESGFVIDKFPISRPNLTFSTLTVSNMSPEDSSIYLCSVSHGGGIQYFGAGTRLSVL.

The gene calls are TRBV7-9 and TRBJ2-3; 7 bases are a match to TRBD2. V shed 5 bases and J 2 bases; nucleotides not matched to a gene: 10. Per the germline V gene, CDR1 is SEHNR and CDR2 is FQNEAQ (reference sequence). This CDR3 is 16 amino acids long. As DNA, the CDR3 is TGTGCCAGCAGCCTCAGAGCGGGGTTTGACACAGATACGCAGTATTTT. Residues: CASSLRAGFDTDTQYF. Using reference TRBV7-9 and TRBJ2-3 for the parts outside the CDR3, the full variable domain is DTGVSQNPRHKITKRGQNVTFRCDPISEHNRLYWYRQTLGQGPEFLTYFQNEAQLEKSRLLSDRFSAERPKGSFSTLEIQRTEQGDSAMYLCASSLRAGFDTDTQYFGPGTRLTVL.

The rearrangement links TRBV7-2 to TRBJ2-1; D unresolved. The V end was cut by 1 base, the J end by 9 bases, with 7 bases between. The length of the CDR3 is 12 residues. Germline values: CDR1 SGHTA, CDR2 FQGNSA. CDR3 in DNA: TGTGCCAGCAGCTTAGAGTGGGGTGAGCAGTTCTTC. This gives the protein CASSLEWGEQFF. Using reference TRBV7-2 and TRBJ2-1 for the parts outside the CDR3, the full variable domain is GAGVSQSPSNKVTEKGKDVELRCDPISGHTALYWYRQSLGQGLEFLIYFQGNSAPDKSGLPSDRFSAERTGGSVSTLTIQRTQQEDSAVYLCASSLEWGEQFFGPGTRLTVL.

The CDR3 sequence is CASSQSQGRETQYF. In DNA form, the CDR3 reads TGCGCCAGCAGTCAATCGCAGGGCCGGGAGACCCAGTACTTC. The chain joins TRBV23-1 to TRBJ2-5; the D gene is possibly TRBD1 (5 bases). TRBV23-1 is an ORF, and what it does is uncertain. Between the trimmed V and J ends, which lost 0 bases and 5 bases, there was a span of 10 bases. This CDR3 region has 14 residues.

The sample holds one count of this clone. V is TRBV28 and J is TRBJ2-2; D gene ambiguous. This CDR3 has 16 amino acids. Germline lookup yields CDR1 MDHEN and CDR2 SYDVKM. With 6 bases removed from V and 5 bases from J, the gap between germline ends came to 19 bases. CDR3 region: CASSSIHTPRTGELFF. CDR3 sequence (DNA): TGTGCCAGCAGCTCAATTCATACGCCGAGGACCGGGGAGCTGTTTTTT.

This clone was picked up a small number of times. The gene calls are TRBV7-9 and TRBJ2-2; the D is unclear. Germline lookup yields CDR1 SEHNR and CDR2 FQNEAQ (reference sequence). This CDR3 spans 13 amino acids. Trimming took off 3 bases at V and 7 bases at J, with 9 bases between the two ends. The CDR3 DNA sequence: TGTGCCAGCAGCTTTACGTACAACGGGGAGCTGTTTTTT. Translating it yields CASSFTYNGELFF.

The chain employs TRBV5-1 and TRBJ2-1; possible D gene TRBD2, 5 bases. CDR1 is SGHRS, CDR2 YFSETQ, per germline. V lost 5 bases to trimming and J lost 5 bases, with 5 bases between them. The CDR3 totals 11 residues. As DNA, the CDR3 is TGCGCCAGCAGGCGGGACAATGAGCAGTTCTTC. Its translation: CASRRDNEQFF.

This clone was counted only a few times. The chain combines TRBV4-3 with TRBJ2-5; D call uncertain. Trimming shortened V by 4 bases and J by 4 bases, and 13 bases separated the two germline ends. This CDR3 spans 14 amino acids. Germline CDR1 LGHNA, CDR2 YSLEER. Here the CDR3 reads CASSLLAGAETQYF. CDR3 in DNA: TGCGCCAGCAGCCTCCTCGCAGGAGCAGAGACCCAGTACTTC.

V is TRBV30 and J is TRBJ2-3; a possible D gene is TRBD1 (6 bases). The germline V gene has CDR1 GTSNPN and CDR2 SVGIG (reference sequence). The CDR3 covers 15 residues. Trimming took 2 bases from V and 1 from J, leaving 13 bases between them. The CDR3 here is CAWSMGHVGTDTQYF. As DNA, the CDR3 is TGTGCCTGGAGTATGGGACACGTGGGCACAGATACGCAGTATTTT.

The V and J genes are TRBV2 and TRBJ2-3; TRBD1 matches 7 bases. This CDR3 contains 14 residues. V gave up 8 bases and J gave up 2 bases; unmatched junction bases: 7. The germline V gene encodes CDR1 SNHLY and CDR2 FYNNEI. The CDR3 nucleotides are TGTGCCAGCGCCGGGACAGTCGACACAGATACGCAGTATTTT. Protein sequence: CASAGTVDTDTQYF.

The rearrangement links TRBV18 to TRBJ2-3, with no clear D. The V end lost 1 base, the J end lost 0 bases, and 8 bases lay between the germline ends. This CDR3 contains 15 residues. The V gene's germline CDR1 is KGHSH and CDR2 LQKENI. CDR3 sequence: CASSPRRPSTDTQYF. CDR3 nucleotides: TGTGCCAGCTCACCACGGAGACCTAGCACAGATACGCAGTATTTT.

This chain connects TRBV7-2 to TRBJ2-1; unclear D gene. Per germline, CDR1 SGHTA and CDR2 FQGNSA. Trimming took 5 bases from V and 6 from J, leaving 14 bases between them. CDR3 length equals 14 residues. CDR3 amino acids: CASSLLAAANEQFF. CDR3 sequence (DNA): TGTGCCAGCAGCCTCTTGGCGGCGGCCAATGAGCAGTTCTTC.

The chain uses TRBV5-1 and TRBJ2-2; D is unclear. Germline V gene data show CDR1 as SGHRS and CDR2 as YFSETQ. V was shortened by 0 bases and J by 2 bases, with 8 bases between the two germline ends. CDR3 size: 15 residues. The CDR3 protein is CASSLARVNTGELFF. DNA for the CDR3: TGCGCCAGCAGCTTGGCCCGGGTAAACACCGGGGAGCTGTTTTTT.

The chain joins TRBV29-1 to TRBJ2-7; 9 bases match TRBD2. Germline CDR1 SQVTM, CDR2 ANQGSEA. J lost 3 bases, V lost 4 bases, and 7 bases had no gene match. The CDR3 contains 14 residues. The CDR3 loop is CSVGPGLAIYEQYF. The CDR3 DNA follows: TGCAGCGTTGGGCCGGGACTAGCAATCTACGAGCAGTACTTC.

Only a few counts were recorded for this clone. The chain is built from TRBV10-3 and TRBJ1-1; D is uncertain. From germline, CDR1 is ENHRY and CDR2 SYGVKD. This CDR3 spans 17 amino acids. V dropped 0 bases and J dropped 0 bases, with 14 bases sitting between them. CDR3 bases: TGTGCCATCAGTGAGTCGGTGCCACTGCTCTTGAACACTGAAGCTTTCTTT. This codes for CAISESVPLLLNTEAFF.

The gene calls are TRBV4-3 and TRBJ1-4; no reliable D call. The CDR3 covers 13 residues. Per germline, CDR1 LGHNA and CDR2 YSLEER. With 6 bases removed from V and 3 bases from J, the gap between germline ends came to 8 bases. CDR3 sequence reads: CASSDRANEKLFF. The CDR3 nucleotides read TGCGCCAGCAGTGATAGGGCTAATGAAAAACTGTTTTTT.

The CDR3 DNA is TGTGCCAGCAATCCGGACAGGGTAACCTACGAGCAGTACTTC. Translation gives CASNPDRVTYEQYF. This chain uses TRBV2 with TRBJ2-7; 8 positions match TRBD1. The CDR3 has 14 residues. Germline assignment: CDR1 SNHLY and CDR2 FYNNEI. The V and J ends lost 7 bases and 2 bases, in that order; junction bases with no gene match: 7.

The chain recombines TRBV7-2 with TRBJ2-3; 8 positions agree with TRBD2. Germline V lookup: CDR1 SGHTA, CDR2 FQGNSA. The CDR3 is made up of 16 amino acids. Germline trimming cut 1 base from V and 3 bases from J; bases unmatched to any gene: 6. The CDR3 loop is CASSLVSGAGTDTQYF. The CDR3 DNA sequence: TGTGCCAGCAGCTTAGTTAGCGGGGCGGGGACAGATACGCAGTATTTT.

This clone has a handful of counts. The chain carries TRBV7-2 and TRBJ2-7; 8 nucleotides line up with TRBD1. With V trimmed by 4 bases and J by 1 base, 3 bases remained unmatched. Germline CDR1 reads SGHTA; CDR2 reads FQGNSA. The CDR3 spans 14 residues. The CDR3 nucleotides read TGTGCCAGCAGCTCGGGACAGGTTTCCTACGAGCAGTACTTC. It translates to CASSSGQVSYEQYF.